This TCR beta chain was sequenced during a study of identical twins. Study-level results: The abundant beta clonotypes from cord blood had fewer insertions, and memory repertoires had none of this. Partly confounded zero-insertion analyses could result from invariant MAIT and iNKT cells.

Germline V gene data show CDR1 as MDHEN and CDR2 as SYDVKM. This CDR3 spans 12 amino acids. TCRdb independently ran MiXCR on the 5' RACE reads; one entry per CDR3 protein. Here the sample spans about 480,000 distinct CDR3 sequences, 13% to 15% being singletons. This clonotype has at least ten counts. Its specificity is not known. At one end, the junction sequence differs from germline, possibly due to a read error. Another study also made use of these data, one on yellow fever vaccine responses in identical twins.

This chain uses TRBV28 with TRBJ2-7, with a tentative D call TRBD1 (5 bases). The sequencing sample was made of CD4+ T cells sorted from blood. This TCR was sampled from a woman aged 18-29 years in good health. CDR3 bases: TGCGCCAGCAGCCCCGACAGCTACGAGCAGTACTTC. It specifies CASSPDSYEQYF.